These 18 T cell receptor beta chains came from one sample sequenced in a study of blood T cell repertoires in COVID-19. Some clones are missing from TCRdb's copy, which holds only in-frame ones; the method was immunoSEQ multiplex PCR. The sample contains about 63,000 clones, roughly four fifths of which appear only once. Sample: peripheral blood. These receptors were taken from a man in his 60s with COVID-19, enrolled during active disease.

This chain uses TRBV5-1 with TRBJ1-1; a weak D match, TRBD1 (5 bases). Germline assignment: CDR1 SGHRS and CDR2 YFSETQ. V lost 4 bases to trimming and J lost 1 base, with 11 bases between them. The CDR3 has 14 residues. CDR3 in DNA: TGCGCCAGCAGCCCTCAGGGTTCGAACACTGAAGCTTTCTTT. Translating gives CASSPQGSNTEAFF.

V is TRBV7-2 and J is TRBJ2-3, with TRBD2 matching over 9 bases. In germline, CDR1 is SGHTA, CDR2 FQGNSA. The trim removed 3 bases at V and 5 bases at J, leaving 6 bases unmatched. There are 15 residues in the CDR3. The CDR3 DNA reads as TGTGCCAGCAGCTTGGGTAGCGGGGGAAGAGATACGCAGTATTTT. Protein product: CASSLGSGGRDTQYF.

The rearrangement joins TRBV6-5 to TRBJ1-2; a possible D gene is TRBD1 (5 bases). The CDR3 covers 16 residues. Trimming stripped 0 bases from V and 4 bases from J, with 15 bases between. Germline-derived CDR1 and CDR2 are MNHEY and SVGAGI. CDR3 nucleotides: TGTGCCAGCAGTTACTCGAGTGGGGCGCTTGGCTATGGCTACACCTTC. This gives the protein CASSYSSGALGYGYTF.

In its sample, this clone was seen once. The gene calls are TRBV6-5 and TRBJ2-5, with D maybe TRBD1 (6 bases). Trimming stripped 8 bases from V and 2 bases from J, with 15 bases between. Germline V gives CDR1 MNHEY, CDR2 SVGAGI. This CDR3 comprises 14 residues. The CDR3 coding sequence is TGTGCCAGCGGGGACATCCGGATTCAAGAGACCCAGTACTTC. Its translation is CASGDIRIQETQYF.

The chain joins TRBV5-1 to TRBJ1-1; no clear D. Trimming took off 0 bases at V and 0 bases at J, with 15 bases between the two ends. Germline V gene sequence: CDR1 SGHRS, CDR2 YFSETQ. The CDR3 contains 17 residues. The CDR3 here is CASSLVWAGSMNTEAFF. In nucleotides, the CDR3 is TGCGCCAGCAGCTTGGTCTGGGCAGGCAGTATGAACACTGAAGCTTTCTTT.

The chain employs TRBV20-1 and TRBJ1-1; no firm D call. CDR1 and CDR2 (germline): DFQATT, SNEGSKA (reference sequence). V was cut by 5 bases and J by 13 bases, with 11 bases left in between. The CDR3 sequence is 9 residues long. The CDR3 DNA is TGCAGTGCTGTGGCGGGTGGTTTCTTT. It is translated as CSAVAGGFF.

The J gene is TRBJ2-1, the V gene TRBV10-3, with 8 bases that match TRBD2. The trim removed 6 bases at V and 4 bases at J, leaving 5 bases unmatched. Germline assignment: CDR1 ENHRY and CDR2 SYGVKD. CDR3 size: 14 residues. The CDR3 DNA reads TGTGCCATCAGAGGGGCGGGGGGTTACAATGAGCAGTTCTTC. This encodes CAIRGAGGYNEQFF.

This sequence joins TRBV27 and TRBJ1-2; 12 bases align to TRBD1. V trimming: 6 bases; J trimming: 6 bases; junction bases outside the gene matches: 8. Looked up from germline, CDR1 is MNHEY and CDR2 is SMNVEV (reference sequence). The CDR3 contains 15 residues. The CDR3 sequence: CASSPHRDRGHGYTF. DNA of the CDR3: TGTGCCAGCAGCCCTCACCGGGACAGGGGGCATGGCTACACCTTC.

This chain joins TRBV9 and TRBJ1-4, with D maybe TRBD1 (5 bases). V was trimmed by 4 bases and J by 8 bases, leaving 15 bases between them. CDR3 length: 14 amino acids. The germline CDR1 and CDR2 sequences are SGDLS and YYNGEE. The DNA of the CDR3 is TGTGCCAGCAGCATGACGGGCCAGGGAGAAAAACTGTTTTTT. Translation: CASSMTGQGEKLFF.

The chain is built from TRBV13 and TRBJ1-2, with D unresolved. CDR3 length equals 15 residues. V was trimmed by 7 bases and J by 2 bases, leaving 17 bases between them. In germline, CDR1 is PRHDT, CDR2 FYEKMQ (reference sequence). The CDR3 DNA follows: TGTGCCAGCACCCTAGTTGGGAGGGCCAACTATGGCTACACCTTC. It specifies CASTLVGRANYGYTF.

In its sample, this clone was seen once. J is TRBJ2-4 and V is TRBV3-1 (or the pseudogene TRBV3-2), with 7 nucleotides matching TRBD2. The CDR3 is 18 amino acids. The ends lost 0 bases at V and 14 bases at J; junction bases unmatched: 22. Per germline, CDR1 LGHDT and CDR2 YNNKEL (reference sequence). The CDR3 region is CASSQDNASASGWKREYF. The CDR3, as DNA: TGTGCCAGCAGCCAAGATAACGCATCGGCTAGCGGATGGAAAAGGGAGTACTTC.

CDR3 nucleotide sequence: TGTGCCAGCAGCTTAAGTGGCAGGGGCTACGAGCAGTACTTC. Protein sequence: CASSLSGRGYEQYF. The chain combines TRBV7-2 with TRBJ2-7, with D possibly TRBD1 on 6 matching bases. CDR1 and CDR2 (germline): SGHTA, FQGNSA. V was shortened by 2 bases and J by 3 bases, with 11 bases between the two germline ends. This CDR3 contains 14 residues.

CDR3 sequence: CASSEVAGHWILKNTEAFF. In nucleotides, the CDR3 is TGTGCCAGCAGTGAGGTTGCTGGACACTGGATTCTGAAGAACACTGAAGCTTTCTTT. The V call is TRBV2, the J call TRBJ1-1; D perhaps matches TRBD1 (5 bases). V was pared by 3 bases and J by 1 base, with 24 bases between. CDR3 length: 19 residues. Germline V gene lookup returns CDR1 SNHLY and CDR2 FYNNEI.

J is TRBJ2-5 and V is TRBV18; D may be TRBD2 (6 bases). Germline lookup yields CDR1 KGHSH and CDR2 LQKENI. The CDR3 has 16 amino acids. V lost 3 bases to trimming and J lost 4 bases, with 18 bases between them. CDR3 protein: CASSPLDSPGGETQYF. Written as DNA, the CDR3 is TGTGCCAGCTCACCCCTTGACAGTCCCGGGGGAGAGACCCAGTACTTC. Looking up the rest from reference TRBV18 and TRBJ2-5 gives the full variable domain: NAGVMQNPRHLVRRRGQEARLRCSPMKGHSHVYWYRQLPEEGLKFMVYLQKENIIDESGMPKERFSAEFPKEGPSILRIQQVVRGDSAAYFCASSPLDSPGGETQYFGPGTRLLVL.

The chain links TRBV6-6 to TRBJ1-1, with unresolved D. Trimming shortened V by 5 bases and J by 1 base, and 8 bases separated the two germline ends. This CDR3 contains 13 residues. The V gene's germline CDR1 is MNHNY and CDR2 SVGAGI (reference sequence). The CDR3 is CASSQQWNTEAFF. CDR3 nucleotide sequence: TGTGCCAGCAGTCAACAGTGGAACACTGAAGCTTTCTTT.

The V call is TRBV5-6, the J call TRBJ1-2, with 8 bases fitting TRBD1. The germline V gene has CDR1 SGHDT and CDR2 YYEEEE. The CDR3 spans 14 residues. Trimming at V came to 4 bases and at J to 7 bases, leaving 9 bases not matched to a gene. CDR3 residues: CASSTPQGAGGYTF. The CDR3 DNA reads as TGTGCCAGCAGCACCCCTCAGGGGGCGGGTGGCTACACCTTC.

The chain is built from TRBV5-6 and TRBJ1-2; 7 bases line up with TRBD1. Trimming removed 2 bases from V and 6 bases from J; junction bases left unmatched: 10. The CDR3 spans 15 residues. Germline CDR1 reads SGHDT; CDR2 reads YYEEEE. DNA of the CDR3: TGTGCCAGCAGCTTAATTTTCCCCGGGACAGATGGCTACACCTTC. Residues: CASSLIFPGTDGYTF.

The DNA for the CDR3 is TGTGCCAGCAGCCCTCGCGACCGAGCGGACATTCAGTACTTC. Protein: CASSPRDRADIQYF. The chain recombines TRBV5-6 with TRBJ2-4; TRBD2 might be the D (5 bases). The CDR3 has 14 residues. CDR1 and CDR2 from the germline V gene are SGHDT and YYEEEE. Deletions cut 4 bases from V and 8 bases from J, with 16 bases between.